Listed below are T cell receptor beta chains from one sample, sequenced in a study of neurological immune-mediated disorders. MiXCR, run by TCRdb on the 5' RACE reads, gives a single entry per CDR3 protein. In the table there are 25,000 to 35,000 distinct CDR3 sequences, 15% of which are singletons. What was sequenced was PBMCs. The receptors stem from a man between 65 and 85 years old in good health. The CDR3 runs from the conserved cysteine through the conserved F or W. A D gene is named only where the DNA matches it firmly. Clone size is not always given. Where it is, it says once, few, many or a class for expanded clones.

j_call,v_call,clone_size,d_call,cdr3_aa,cdr3_nt
TRBJ2-1,TRBV5-1,many,NA,CASSLGSSTHEQFF,TGCGCCAGCAGCTTGGGGTCTAGCACCCATGAGCAGTTCTTC
TRBJ2-3,TRBV2,many,NA,CASSERQLSDTQYF,TGTGCCAGCAGTGAAAGGCAGCTCTCGGATACGCAGTATTTT
TRBJ2-7,TRBV7-2,many,TRBD1,CASSIDRGEQYF,TGTGCCAGCAGCATCGACAGGGGCGAGCAGTACTTC
TRBJ1-2,TRBV12-3/TRBV12-4,few,NA,CASSPQGTYGYTF,TGTGCCAGCAGTCCTCAGGGAACCTATGGCTACACCTTC
TRBJ1-2,TRBV20-1,many,NA,CSATGTNYGYTF,TGCAGTGCTACAGGAACTAACTATGGCTACACCTTC
TRBJ1-2,TRBV14,many,TRBD1,CASSPPGQGSFNYGYTF,TGTGCCAGCAGCCCCCCGGGACAGGGGTCCTTTAACTATGGCTACACCTTC
TRBJ1-1,TRBV6-5,many,NA,CASMRGTEAFF,TGTGCCAGCATGAGGGGCACTGAAGCTTTCTTT
TRBJ2-5,TRBV6-5,many,TRBD2,CASSYGGLAGGQETQYF,TGTGCCAGCAGTTACGGGGGACTAGCGGGGGGACAAGAGACCCAGTACTTC
TRBJ2-5,TRBV11-3,NA,NA,CASSLTEQETQYF,TGTGCCAGCAGCTTGACCGAGCAAGAGACCCAGTACTTC
TRBJ1-4,TRBV10-2,NA,NA,CASSGSAAATNEKLFF,TGCGCCAGCAGTGGATCCGCAGCAGCAACTAATGAAAAACTGTTTTTT
TRBJ2-3,TRBV6-5,many,NA,CASSYSGRVPDTQYF,TGTGCCAGCAGTTACTCGGGCAGGGTCCCAGATACGCAGTATTTT
TRBJ2-7,TRBV28,many,NA,CASREGASYEQYF,TGTGCCAGCAGGGAAGGTGCTTCCTACGAGCAGTACTTC
TRBJ1-6,TRBV25-1,many,NA,CASSEAGAAVSPLHF,TGTGCCAGCAGTGAAGCAGGGGCCGCAGTCTCACCCCTCCACTTT
TRBJ1-1,TRBV6-1,many,NA,CASRDEGRGSTEAFF,TGTGCCAGCAGGGACGAAGGGAGGGGTTCCACTGAAGCTTTCTTT
TRBJ2-3,TRBV5-1,many,TRBD2,CASSPGHTSGGFTDTQYF,TGCGCCAGCAGCCCAGGGCACACTAGCGGGGGCTTCACAGATACGCAGTATTTT
TRBJ1-5,TRBV7-3,NA,NA,CASSLNPGQPQHF,TGTGCCAGCAGCTTAAATCCAGGTCAGCCCCAGCATTTT
TRBJ2-7,TRBV21-1,many,NA,CASSKVEGQGAYEQYF,TGTGCCAGCAGCAAAGTTGAGGGACAGGGGGCCTACGAGCAGTACTTC
TRBJ2-7,TRBV3-1,many,NA,CASSRRVYEQYF,TGTGCCAGCAGCAGAAGGGTCTACGAGCAGTACTTC
TRBJ1-5,TRBV24-1,many,NA,CATSDSGNQPQHF,TGTGCCACCAGTGATTCGGGGAATCAGCCCCAGCATTTT
TRBJ2-7,TRBV7-2,many,NA,CASSLSVPTYEQYF,TGTGCCAGCAGCCTCTCGGTCCCTACCTACGAGCAGTACTTC
TRBJ2-2,TRBV29-1,many,NA,CSVRQDGNTGELFF,TGCAGCGTTCGACAGGACGGAAACACCGGGGAGCTGTTTTTT
TRBJ2-3,TRBV29-1,many,TRBD2,CSVDGLAGGNTQYF,TGCAGCGTTGACGGACTAGCGGGGGGGAATACGCAGTATTTT
TRBJ1-5,TRBV7-9,few,TRBD1,CASSTTGLGQPQHF,TGTGCCAGCAGCACGACAGGGCTGGGGCAGCCCCAGCATTTT
TRBJ2-7,TRBV5-5,many,NA,CASSLVPQGGTYEQYF,TGTGCCAGCAGCTTGGTCCCCCAGGGGGGGACCTACGAGCAGTACTTC
TRBJ2-3,TRBV6-1,few,NA,CASSQPSPTQYF,TGTGCCAGCAGTCAACCGTCCCCTACGCAGTATTTT
TRBJ2-7,TRBV7-2,many,TRBD2,CASGLAGGSYEQYF,TGTGCCAGCGGATTAGCGGGGGGAAGTTACGAGCAGTACTTC
TRBJ1-3,TRBV10-3,many,NA,CAISSAGGPGNTIYF,TGTGCCATCAGTTCGGCCGGAGGACCAGGAAACACCATATATTTT
TRBJ2-5,TRBV12-3/TRBV12-4,many,TRBD2,CASSPTSGETQYF,TGTGCCAGCAGTCCGACTAGCGGGGAGACCCAGTACTTC
TRBJ2-2,TRBV29-1,few,NA,CSVYRELNTGELFF,TGCAGCGTTTACAGGGAGCTGAACACCGGGGAGCTGTTTTTT
TRBJ1-5,TRBV30,NA,NA,CAWSGTPNQPQHF,TGTGCCTGGAGTGGGACACCAAATCAGCCCCAGCATTTT
TRBJ2-7,TRBV6-2/TRBV6-3,once,NA,CVNSRYGSLYEQYF,TGTGTCAACAGCCGCTACGGGAGCCTCTACGAGCAGTACTTC
TRBJ1-1,TRBV9,many,NA,CASSPWGGGGCTEAFF,TGTGCCAGCAGCCCTTGGGGGGGGGGCGGATGCACTGAAGCTTTCTTT
TRBJ2-5,TRBV20-1,many,TRBD2,CSASGGAEETQYF,TGCAGTGCTAGCGGGGGGGCCGAGGAGACCCAGTACTTC
TRBJ2-6,TRBV3-1,NA,NA,CASSDTSGANVLTF,TGTGCCAGCAGCGACACATCTGGGGCCAACGTCCTGACTTTC
TRBJ1-5,TRBV12-3/TRBV12-4,many,NA,CASSPGHHNQPQHF,TGTGCCAGCAGCCCCGGACATCACAATCAGCCCCAGCATTTT
TRBJ2-3,TRBV5-6,many,NA,CASSLDLTDTQYF,TGTGCCAGCAGCCTAGATCTCACAGATACGCAGTATTTT
TRBJ2-1,TRBV5-1,many,TRBD1,CASGGQGASNEQFF,TGCGCCAGCGGAGGACAGGGGGCGAGCAATGAGCAGTTCTTC
TRBJ2-1,TRBV9,once,TRBD2,CASAIGLALGEQFF,TGTGCCAGCGCAATTGGACTAGCGTTGGGTGAGCAGTTCTTC
TRBJ1-2,TRBV10-3,many,NA,CAISPRGVRGNYGYTF,TGTGCCATCAGCCCCCGGGGGGTTCGCGGGAACTATGGCTACACCTTC
TRBJ2-1,TRBV4-3,many,TRBD2,CASSQDRLAGGPGEQFF,TGCGCCAGCAGCCAAGATCGGCTAGCGGGGGGGCCTGGTGAGCAGTTCTTC
TRBJ2-5,TRBV5-5,many,NA,CASTRRSAPQETQYF,TGTGCCAGCACCAGAAGGTCAGCCCCCCAAGAGACCCAGTACTTC
TRBJ2-5,TRBV15,many,TRBD2,CATSRVRGWETQYF,TGTGCCACCAGCAGAGTGCGGGGGTGGGAGACCCAGTACTTC
TRBJ2-7,TRBV7-2,many,NA,CASSLNQGEQYF,TGTGCCAGCAGCCTCAATCAAGGCGAGCAGTACTTC
TRBJ2-1,TRBV2,many,TRBD2,CASSGTSGYNEQFF,TGTGCCAGCAGTGGGACTAGCGGATACAATGAGCAGTTCTTC
TRBJ2-2,TRBV7-3,many,TRBD2,CASSLAGGASNTGELFF,TGTGCCAGCAGCTTAGCGGGGGGCGCCTCGAACACCGGGGAGCTGTTTTTT
TRBJ1-2,TRBV5-5,many,NA,CASSLDGTNYGYTF,TGTGCCAGCAGCTTGGATGGCACTAACTATGGCTACACCTTC
TRBJ2-6,TRBV14,many,TRBD1,CASSRRTGGISGANVLTF,TGTGCCAGCAGCAGACGGACAGGGGGCATCTCTGGGGCCAACGTCCTGACTTTC
TRBJ2-7,TRBV25-1,many,TRBD2,CASSDIAGGYEQYF,TGTGCCAGCAGTGATATAGCGGGGGGCTACGAGCAGTACTTC
TRBJ1-5,TRBV5-6,many,TRBD1,CASSLSDRVNQPQHF,TGTGCCAGCAGCTTGAGCGACAGGGTCAATCAGCCCCAGCATTTT
TRBJ2-5,TRBV5-1,NA,TRBD1,CASSSPGQQETQYF,TGCGCCAGCAGCTCTCCGGGACAGCAAGAGACCCAGTACTTC
TRBJ2-3,TRBV9,many,NA,CASSRGSASSTDTQYF,TGTGCCAGCAGCCGGGGCTCCGCATCTAGCACAGATACGCAGTATTTT
TRBJ1-1,TRBV5-1,NA,TRBD1,CASTWTGTEAFF,TGCGCCAGCACCTGGACAGGCACTGAAGCTTTCTTT
TRBJ2-5,TRBV18,many,NA,CASSPALGAGETQYF,TGTGCCAGCTCCCCAGCGCTGGGGGCTGGAGAGACCCAGTACTTC
TRBJ1-4,TRBV4-3,many,NA,CASSQEQGTEKLFF,TGCGCCAGCAGCCAAGAACAGGGTACCGAAAAACTGTTTTTT
TRBJ2-7,TRBV20-1,many,TRBD2,CSAVTSGGYYEQYF,TGCAGTGCTGTGACTAGCGGGGGGTACTACGAGCAGTACTTC